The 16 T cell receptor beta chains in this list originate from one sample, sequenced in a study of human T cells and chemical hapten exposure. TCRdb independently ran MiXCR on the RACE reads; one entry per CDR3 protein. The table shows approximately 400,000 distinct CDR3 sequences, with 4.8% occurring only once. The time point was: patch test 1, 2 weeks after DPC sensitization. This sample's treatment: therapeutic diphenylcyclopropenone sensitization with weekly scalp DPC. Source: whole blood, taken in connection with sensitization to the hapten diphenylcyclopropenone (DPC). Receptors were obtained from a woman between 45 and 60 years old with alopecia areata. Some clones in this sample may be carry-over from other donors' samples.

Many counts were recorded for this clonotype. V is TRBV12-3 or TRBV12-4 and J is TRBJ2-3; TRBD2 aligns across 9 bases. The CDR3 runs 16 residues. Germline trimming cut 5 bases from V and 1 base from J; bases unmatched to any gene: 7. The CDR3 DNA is TGTGCCAGCAGTGGCTCGGCGGGGGGGGGCACAGATACGCAGTATTTT. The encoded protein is CASSGSAGGGTDTQYF.

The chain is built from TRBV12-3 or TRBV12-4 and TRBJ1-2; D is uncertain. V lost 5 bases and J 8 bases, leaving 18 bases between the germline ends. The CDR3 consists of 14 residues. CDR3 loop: CASSRPPFQGGYTF. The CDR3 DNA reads TGTGCCAGCAGTCGCCCCCCGTTTCAAGGGGGCTACACCTTC.

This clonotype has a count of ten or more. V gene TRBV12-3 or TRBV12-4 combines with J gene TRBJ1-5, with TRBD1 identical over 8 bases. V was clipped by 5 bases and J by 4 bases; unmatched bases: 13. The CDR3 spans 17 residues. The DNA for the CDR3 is TGTGCCAGCAGTCCCACGCAGAGGACAGGGACGAATCAGCCCCAGCATTTT. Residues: CASSPTQRTGTNQPQHF.

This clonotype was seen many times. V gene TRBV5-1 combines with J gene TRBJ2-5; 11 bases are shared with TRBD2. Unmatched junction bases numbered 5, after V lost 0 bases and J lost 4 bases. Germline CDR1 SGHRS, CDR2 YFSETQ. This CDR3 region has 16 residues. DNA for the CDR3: TGCGCCAGCAGCTTGGGGGGGACTAGCGGCCGAGAGACCCAGTACTTC. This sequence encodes CASSLGGTSGRETQYF.

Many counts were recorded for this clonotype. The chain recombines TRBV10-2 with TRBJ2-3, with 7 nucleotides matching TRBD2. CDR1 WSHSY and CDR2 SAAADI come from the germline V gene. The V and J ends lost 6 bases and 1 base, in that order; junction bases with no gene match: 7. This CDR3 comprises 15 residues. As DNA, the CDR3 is TGCGCCAGCAGCGCGGGAGATAAACGCACAGATACGCAGTATTTT. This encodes CASSAGDKRTDTQYF.

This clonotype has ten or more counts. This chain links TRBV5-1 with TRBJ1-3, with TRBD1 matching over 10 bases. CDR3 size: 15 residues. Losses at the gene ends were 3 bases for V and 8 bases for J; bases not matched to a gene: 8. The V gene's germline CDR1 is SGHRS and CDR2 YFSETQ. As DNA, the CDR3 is TGCGCCAGCAGCTCCGGACAGGGGGTTGTTGACACCATATATTTT. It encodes CASSSGQGVVDTIYF.

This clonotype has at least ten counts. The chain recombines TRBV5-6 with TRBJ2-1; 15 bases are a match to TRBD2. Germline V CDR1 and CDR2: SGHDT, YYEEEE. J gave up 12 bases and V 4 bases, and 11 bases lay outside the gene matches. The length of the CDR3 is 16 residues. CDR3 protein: CASSPGLAGGPARQFF. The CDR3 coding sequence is TGTGCCAGCAGCCCTGGACTAGCGGGGGGGCCAGCCAGGCAGTTCTTC.

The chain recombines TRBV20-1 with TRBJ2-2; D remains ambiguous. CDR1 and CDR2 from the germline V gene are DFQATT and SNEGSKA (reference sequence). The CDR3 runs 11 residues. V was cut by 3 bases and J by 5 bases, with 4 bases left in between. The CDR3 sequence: CSASLTGELFF. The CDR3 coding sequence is TGCAGTGCTAGTCTAACCGGGGAGCTGTTTTTT.

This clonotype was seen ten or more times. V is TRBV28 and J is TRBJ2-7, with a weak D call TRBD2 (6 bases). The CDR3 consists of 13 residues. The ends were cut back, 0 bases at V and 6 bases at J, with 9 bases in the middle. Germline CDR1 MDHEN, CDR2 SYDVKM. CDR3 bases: TGTGCCAGCAGTTTATGGGGGGGAAGCGAGCAGTACTTC. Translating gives CASSLWGGSEQYF.

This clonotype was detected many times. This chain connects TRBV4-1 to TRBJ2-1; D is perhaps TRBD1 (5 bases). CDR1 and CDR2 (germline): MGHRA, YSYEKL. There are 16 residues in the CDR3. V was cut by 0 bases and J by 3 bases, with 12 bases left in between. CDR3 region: CASSQDGAVDYNEQFF. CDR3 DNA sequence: TGCGCCAGCAGCCAAGATGGGGCGGTGGACTACAATGAGCAGTTCTTC.

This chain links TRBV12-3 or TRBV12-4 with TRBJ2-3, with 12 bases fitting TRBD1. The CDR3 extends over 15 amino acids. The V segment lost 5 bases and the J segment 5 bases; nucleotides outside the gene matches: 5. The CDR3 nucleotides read TGTGCCAGCAGTATGGGACAGGGGGCCAGAGATACGCAGTATTTT. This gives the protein CASSMGQGARDTQYF.

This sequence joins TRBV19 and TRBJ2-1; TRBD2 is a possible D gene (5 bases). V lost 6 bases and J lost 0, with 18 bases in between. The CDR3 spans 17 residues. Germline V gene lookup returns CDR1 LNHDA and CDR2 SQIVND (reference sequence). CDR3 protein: CASRGIEGLSSYNEQFF. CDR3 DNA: TGTGCCAGTAGGGGGATTGAGGGATTAAGCTCCTACAATGAGCAGTTCTTC. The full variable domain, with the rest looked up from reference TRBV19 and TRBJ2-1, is DGGITQSPKYLFRKEGQNVTLSCEQNLNHDAMYWYRQDPGQGLRLIYYSQIVNDFQKGDIAEGYSVSREKKESFPLTVTSAQKNPTAFYLCASRGIEGLSSYNEQFFGPGTRLTVL.

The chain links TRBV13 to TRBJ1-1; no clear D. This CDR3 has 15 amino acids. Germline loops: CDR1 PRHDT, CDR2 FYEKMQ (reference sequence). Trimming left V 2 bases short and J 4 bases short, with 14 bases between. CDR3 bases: TGTGCCAGCAGCTTAAGGTTCCGCGGCCTCACTGAAGCTTTCTTT. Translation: CASSLRFRGLTEAFF.

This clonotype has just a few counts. The CDR3 DNA is TGCGCCAGCAGCCTGACACGTGGTCGGACTGAAGCTTTCTTT. Protein: CASSLTRGRTEAFF. V is TRBV5-1 and J is TRBJ1-1; D gene unclear. Trimming took 4 bases from V and 5 from J, leaving 15 bases between them. The germline CDR1 and CDR2 sequences are SGHRS and YFSETQ. The CDR3 runs 14 residues.

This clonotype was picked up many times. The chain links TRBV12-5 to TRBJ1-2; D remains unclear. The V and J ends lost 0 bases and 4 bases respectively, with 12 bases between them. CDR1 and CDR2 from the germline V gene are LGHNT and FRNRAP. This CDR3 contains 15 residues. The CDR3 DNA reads TGTGCTAGTGGTTTGGTAGAAGGATCTGGCTATGGCTACACCTTC. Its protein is CASGLVEGSGYGYTF.

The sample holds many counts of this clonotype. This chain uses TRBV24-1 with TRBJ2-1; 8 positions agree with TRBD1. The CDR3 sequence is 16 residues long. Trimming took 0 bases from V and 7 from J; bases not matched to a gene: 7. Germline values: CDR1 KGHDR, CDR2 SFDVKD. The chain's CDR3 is CATSDLKQGALNEQFF. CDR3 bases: TGTGCCACCAGTGATTTGAAGCAGGGGGCTTTGAATGAGCAGTTCTTC.